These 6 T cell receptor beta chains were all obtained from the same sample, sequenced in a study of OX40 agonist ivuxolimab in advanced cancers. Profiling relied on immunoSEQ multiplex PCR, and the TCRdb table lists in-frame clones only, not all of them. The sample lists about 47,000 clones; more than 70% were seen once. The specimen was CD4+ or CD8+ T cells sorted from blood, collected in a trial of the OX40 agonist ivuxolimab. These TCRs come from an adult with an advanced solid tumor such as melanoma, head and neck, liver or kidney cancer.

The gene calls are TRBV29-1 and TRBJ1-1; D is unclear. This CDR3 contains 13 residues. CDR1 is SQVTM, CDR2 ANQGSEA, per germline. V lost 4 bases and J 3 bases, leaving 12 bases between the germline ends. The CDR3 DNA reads TGCAGCGTTGTATGGGGTTTCGACACTGAAGCTTTCTTT. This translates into CSVVWGFDTEAFF.

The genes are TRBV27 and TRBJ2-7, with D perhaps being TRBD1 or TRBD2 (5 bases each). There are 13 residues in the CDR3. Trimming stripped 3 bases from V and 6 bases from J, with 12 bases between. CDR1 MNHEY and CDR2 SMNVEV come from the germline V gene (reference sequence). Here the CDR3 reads CASSFGTSREQYF. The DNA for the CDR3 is TGTGCCAGCAGTTTTGGGACGTCTCGCGAGCAGTACTTC.

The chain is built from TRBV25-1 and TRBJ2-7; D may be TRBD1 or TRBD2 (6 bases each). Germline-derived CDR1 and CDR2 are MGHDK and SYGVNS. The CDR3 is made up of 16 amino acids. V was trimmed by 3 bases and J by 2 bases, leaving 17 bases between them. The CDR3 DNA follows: TGTGCCAGCAGTGATTTAAGGGGGGCCGGTCCCTACGAGCAGTACTTC. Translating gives CASSDLRGAGPYEQYF.

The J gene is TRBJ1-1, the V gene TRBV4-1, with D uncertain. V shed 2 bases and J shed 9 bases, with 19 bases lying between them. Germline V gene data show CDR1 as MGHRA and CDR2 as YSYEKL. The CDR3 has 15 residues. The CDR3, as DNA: TGCGCCAGCAGCCAAACGACGGCCGGAGAGGCTAAAGCTTTCTTT. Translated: CASSQTTAGEAKAFF.

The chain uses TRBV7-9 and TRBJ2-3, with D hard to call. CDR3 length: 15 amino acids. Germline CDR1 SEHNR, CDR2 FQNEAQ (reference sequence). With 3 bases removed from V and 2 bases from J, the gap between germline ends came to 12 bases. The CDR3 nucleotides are TGTGCCAGCAGCTTTGGCCAGATCTTCACAGATACGCAGTATTTT. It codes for CASSFGQIFTDTQYF.

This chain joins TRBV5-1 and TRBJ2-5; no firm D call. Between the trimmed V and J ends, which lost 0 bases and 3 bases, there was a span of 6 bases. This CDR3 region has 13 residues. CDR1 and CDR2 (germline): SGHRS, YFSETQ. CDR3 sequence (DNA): TGCGCCAGCAGCTTGGCTCTGAAAGAGACCCAGTACTTC. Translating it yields CASSLALKETQYF.